The source of this TCR beta chain is a study of T cell repertoires in cytomegalovirus infection. Points from the study as a whole: Within the response measured ex vivo, HLA-C-restricted CMV-specific TCR beta clonotypes were dominant.

Details on this clonotype: What it recognizes is unknown. Being one base from a much bigger clone, this may be a read error.

From the reads, TCRdb called clonotypes with MiXCR, one entry per CDR3 protein. The sample lists about 230,000 distinct CDR3 sequences, about 23% seen once, with about 18% in the top ten. The source material was CD8+ T cells from PBMCs. The TCR sequence derives from a human donor in good health (CMV status not recorded). Some clones in this sample may be carry-over from other donors' samples.

The CDR3 bases are TGTGCCAGCATGGGGGGGAACACTGAAGCTTTCTTT. It translates to CASMGGNTEAFF. The rearrangement links TRBV7-9 to TRBJ1-1, with D perhaps matching TRBD1 (5 bases). Germline V lookup: CDR1 SEHNR, CDR2 FQNEAQ (reference sequence). V was shortened by 7 bases and J by 1 base, with 7 bases between the two germline ends. The CDR3 is 12 residues long.